This is a list of T cell receptor beta chains from one sample in a study of beta chain features in type 1 diabetes. The assay was immunoSEQ multiplex PCR, and TCRdb's table has in-frame clones only and misses some. This table holds about 220,000 clones, roughly 10% found once. Input material: central memory CD4+ T cells from blood. Every receptor here comes from a man between 18 and 35 years old in good health. The CDR3 runs from the conserved cysteine through the conserved F or W. A D gene is named only where the DNA matches it firmly. Clone size is given for some rows only: seen once, a few or many times, or a class if the clone is expanded.

clone_size: few
j_call: TRBJ2-5
v_call: TRBV5-1
d_call: NA
cdr3_nt: TGCGCCAGCAGTCGCACCGGGGCTTATGAGACCCAGTACTTC
cdr3_aa: CASSRTGAYETQYF

clone_size: few
j_call: TRBJ2-1
v_call: TRBV7-8
d_call: TRBD2
cdr3_nt: TGTGCCAGCAGCTTTAGCGGGACCCTAGCTGAGCAGTTCTTC
cdr3_aa: CASSFSGTLAEQFF

clone_size: NA
j_call: TRBJ1-5
v_call: TRBV30
d_call: NA
cdr3_nt: TGTGCCTGGGGCCCGACTTCAGGTCGGAGTCAGCCCCAGCATTTT
cdr3_aa: CAWGPTSGRSQPQHF

clone_size: NA
j_call: TRBJ2-5
v_call: TRBV5-5
d_call: TRBD1
cdr3_nt: TGTGCCAGCAGCTTAAGGGGGCTAGGAGAGACCCAGTACTTC
cdr3_aa: CASSLRGLGETQYF

clone_size: NA
j_call: TRBJ2-4
v_call: TRBV9
d_call: TRBD2
cdr3_nt: TGTGCCAGCAGCGTAGAACCTAGCGGGCTTGGTATTCAGTACTTC
cdr3_aa: CASSVEPSGLGIQYF

clone_size: NA
j_call: TRBJ2-7
v_call: TRBV30
d_call: NA
cdr3_nt: TGTGCCTGGACAACCACCCCCGGGGTGGGGTCCTACGAGCAGTACTTC
cdr3_aa: CAWTTTPGVGSYEQYF

clone_size: NA
j_call: TRBJ2-5
v_call: TRBV15
d_call: NA
cdr3_nt: TGTGCCACCAGCAGAGACTCAGAGACCCAGTACTTC
cdr3_aa: CATSRDSETQYF

clone_size: NA
j_call: TRBJ1-1
v_call: TRBV18
d_call: NA
cdr3_nt: TGTGCCAGCTCACCAACGCAGGGGACGAACACTGAAGCTTTCTTT
cdr3_aa: CASSPTQGTNTEAFF

clone_size: NA
j_call: TRBJ2-1
v_call: TRBV29-1
d_call: NA
cdr3_nt: TGCAGCGCTGGGACGGGGTCGGGGCAGTTCTTC
cdr3_aa: CSAGTGSGQFF

clone_size: many
j_call: TRBJ2-3
v_call: TRBV5-4
d_call: TRBD2
cdr3_nt: TGTGCCAGCAGCTTGGCCGTAAGCGGGACCGGCCTAACAGATACGCAGTATTTT
cdr3_aa: CASSLAVSGTGLTDTQYF

clone_size: NA
j_call: TRBJ2-3
v_call: TRBV6-5
d_call: NA
cdr3_nt: TGTGCCAGCAGTTACAGGCTGGGTGCAGATACGCAGTATTTT
cdr3_aa: CASSYRLGADTQYF

clone_size: NA
j_call: TRBJ2-7
v_call: TRBV28
d_call: TRBD1
cdr3_nt: TGTGCCAGCAGTTTAGGGACAGGGGGCAAAGAGCAGTACTTC
cdr3_aa: CASSLGTGGKEQYF

clone_size: NA
j_call: TRBJ2-1
v_call: TRBV12-5
d_call: NA
cdr3_nt: TGTGCTAGTGGTTTTTTCGGTGAGCAGTTCTTC
cdr3_aa: CASGFFGEQFF

clone_size: few
j_call: TRBJ2-5
v_call: TRBV4-3
d_call: TRBD2
cdr3_nt: TGCGCCAGCAGCCGCAGACTAGCGGGAGGGCCAGGGGGAGAAGAGACCCAGTACTTC
cdr3_aa: CASSRRLAGGPGGEETQYF

clone_size: few
j_call: TRBJ2-3
v_call: TRBV6-6
d_call: NA
cdr3_nt: TGTGCCAGCAGTTACGTCCCCACAGATACGCAGTATTTT
cdr3_aa: CASSYVPTDTQYF

clone_size: few
j_call: TRBJ1-5
v_call: TRBV6-5
d_call: NA
cdr3_nt: TGTGCCAGCAGCCTCTCAGGGACCAATCAGCCCCAGCATTTT
cdr3_aa: CASSLSGTNQPQHF

clone_size: NA
j_call: TRBJ1-1
v_call: TRBV7-9
d_call: NA
cdr3_nt: TGTGCCAGCAGCCTGACAGCCAGCACTGAAGCTTTCTTT
cdr3_aa: CASSLTASTEAFF

clone_size: many
j_call: TRBJ2-7
v_call: TRBV7-8
d_call: NA
cdr3_nt: TGTGCCAGCAGCTTAGCCCAGGGTATCTCCTACGAGCAGTACTTC
cdr3_aa: CASSLAQGISYEQYF

clone_size: NA
j_call: TRBJ2-7
v_call: TRBV4-1
d_call: NA
cdr3_nt: TGCGCCAGCAGCCAAGATATGCGGAGACCCCAGTACTTC
cdr3_aa: CASSQDMRRPQYF

clone_size: NA
j_call: TRBJ2-1
v_call: TRBV20-1
d_call: NA
cdr3_nt: TGCAGTGCCAGGCGGGACTTGCAGTTCTTC
cdr3_aa: CSARRDLQFF

clone_size: NA
j_call: TRBJ2-1
v_call: TRBV28
d_call: TRBD2
cdr3_nt: TGTGCCAGCAGTCCGGCCGGGACTAGCGGGGAGCAGTTCTTC
cdr3_aa: CASSPAGTSGEQFF

clone_size: NA
j_call: TRBJ2-5
v_call: TRBV7-2
d_call: NA
cdr3_nt: TGTGCCAGCAGCTTAAGACGGCAAGAGACCCAGTACTTC
cdr3_aa: CASSLRRQETQYF

clone_size: NA
j_call: TRBJ2-1
v_call: TRBV5-1
d_call: NA
cdr3_nt: TGCGCCAGCAGCCAGGACTGGGAGCAGTTCTTC
cdr3_aa: CASSQDWEQFF

clone_size: many
j_call: TRBJ2-2
v_call: TRBV29-1
d_call: TRBD1
cdr3_nt: TGCAGCGTTTCAAAAGGGGGCACAGGGCCCGGGGACACCGGGGAGCTGTTTTTT
cdr3_aa: CSVSKGGTGPGDTGELFF

clone_size: NA
j_call: TRBJ2-1
v_call: TRBV4-1
d_call: NA
cdr3_nt: TGCGCCAGCAGCCAGGACCTGGAGCGGAACTCTTACAATGAGCAGTTCTTC
cdr3_aa: CASSQDLERNSYNEQFF

clone_size: NA
j_call: TRBJ2-2
v_call: TRBV19
d_call: NA
cdr3_nt: TGTGCCAGTAGTATAAATAGTTACACCGGGGAGCTGTTTTTT
cdr3_aa: CASSINSYTGELFF

clone_size: once
j_call: TRBJ2-3
v_call: TRBV13
d_call: NA
cdr3_nt: TGTGCCAGCAGCTTAGGGGGACCGAAAGATACGCAGTATTTT
cdr3_aa: CASSLGGPKDTQYF

clone_size: few
j_call: TRBJ1-3
v_call: TRBV4-3
d_call: NA
cdr3_nt: TGCGCCAGCAGCCTAGACCCCCGGACATACTCTGGAAACACCATATATTTT
cdr3_aa: CASSLDPRTYSGNTIYF

clone_size: NA
j_call: TRBJ1-1
v_call: TRBV5-4
d_call: NA
cdr3_nt: TGTGCCAGCAGCCGATGGGGCACTGAAGCTTTCTTT
cdr3_aa: CASSRWGTEAFF

clone_size: few
j_call: TRBJ1-2
v_call: TRBV30
d_call: NA
cdr3_nt: TGTGCCTGGAGTGCCGGGGACGGCCCTAACTATGGCTACACCTTC
cdr3_aa: CAWSAGDGPNYGYTF

clone_size: many
j_call: TRBJ2-1
v_call: TRBV18
d_call: NA
cdr3_nt: TGTGCCAGCTCCCTCGGACTTAACGGAGGGGATGAGCAGTTCTTC
cdr3_aa: CASSLGLNGGDEQFF

clone_size: NA
j_call: TRBJ2-2
v_call: TRBV5-1
d_call: TRBD2
cdr3_nt: TGCGCCAGCAGCTTGGCCGCTAGCGGGAGTAACACCGGGGAGCTGTTTTTT
cdr3_aa: CASSLAASGSNTGELFF

clone_size: NA
j_call: TRBJ2-7
v_call: TRBV7-2
d_call: NA
cdr3_nt: TGTGCCAGCAGCTTACCCGGGGCCTACGAGCAGTACTTC
cdr3_aa: CASSLPGAYEQYF

clone_size: NA
j_call: TRBJ2-5
v_call: TRBV4-1
d_call: TRBD1
cdr3_nt: TGTGCCAGCAGCCAGGGGGTGTTGGAGACCCAGTACTTC
cdr3_aa: CASSQGVLETQYF

clone_size: NA
j_call: TRBJ1-1
v_call: TRBV5-1
d_call: NA
cdr3_nt: TGCGCCAGCAGCTCATCCGGGACAGAAGCTTTCTTT
cdr3_aa: CASSSSGTEAFF

clone_size: NA
j_call: TRBJ2-4
v_call: TRBV5-1
d_call: NA
cdr3_nt: TGCGCCAGCAGCCCGGGTTTAGCCAAAAACATTCAGTACTTC
cdr3_aa: CASSPGLAKNIQYF

clone_size: few
j_call: TRBJ2-1
v_call: TRBV7-3
d_call: TRBD1
cdr3_nt: TGTGCCAGCAGCTTCCTCCCGGGACAGCAAACCAATGAGCAGTTCTTC
cdr3_aa: CASSFLPGQQTNEQFF

clone_size: few
j_call: TRBJ1-5
v_call: TRBV28
d_call: NA
cdr3_nt: TGTGCCAGCAGTCCGGACTTAACCCGGCCCCAGCATTTT
cdr3_aa: CASSPDLTRPQHF

clone_size: NA
j_call: TRBJ1-1
v_call: TRBV7-2
d_call: TRBD1
cdr3_nt: TGTGCCAGCAGCTTAGCAGGGACAGGGAAGACTGAAGCTTTCTTT
cdr3_aa: CASSLAGTGKTEAFF

clone_size: few
j_call: TRBJ2-5
v_call: TRBV10-3
d_call: NA
cdr3_nt: TGTGCCACCGCCCTTCAAGAGACCCAGTACTTC
cdr3_aa: CATALQETQYF

clone_size: few
j_call: TRBJ2-3
v_call: TRBV9
d_call: TRBD1
cdr3_nt: TGTGCCAGCAGCGTAGGAGGGGGCTCGGGCACAGATACGCAGTATTTT
cdr3_aa: CASSVGGGSGTDTQYF

clone_size: NA
j_call: TRBJ2-7
v_call: TRBV14
d_call: NA
cdr3_nt: TGTGCCAGCAGCCAAGGGCTAGTTGGGCCCTACGAGCAGTACTTC
cdr3_aa: CASSQGLVGPYEQYF

clone_size: few
j_call: TRBJ2-1
v_call: TRBV9
d_call: TRBD2
cdr3_nt: TGTGCCAGCAGCGTAGCGTCTAGCGGCTACAATGAGCAGTTCTTC
cdr3_aa: CASSVASSGYNEQFF

clone_size: NA
j_call: TRBJ1-1
v_call: TRBV30
d_call: NA
cdr3_nt: TGTGCCTGGGTCCGTGGACTGAGAGTCATGAACACTGAAGCTTTCTTT
cdr3_aa: CAWVRGLRVMNTEAFF

clone_size: few
j_call: TRBJ2-1
v_call: TRBV7-9
d_call: NA
cdr3_nt: TGTGCCAGCAGCTTAATGGGTAACTCCTACAATGAGCAGTTCTTC
cdr3_aa: CASSLMGNSYNEQFF

clone_size: many
j_call: TRBJ2-1
v_call: TRBV30
d_call: TRBD2
cdr3_nt: TGTGCCTGGAGTGGCCCGGGGGCTCGTTGGAGCGGGAGCAGCTCCTACAATGAGCAGTTCTTC
cdr3_aa: CAWSGPGARWSGSSSYNEQFF

clone_size: NA
j_call: TRBJ1-4
v_call: TRBV18
d_call: NA
cdr3_nt: TGTGCCAGCTCACACGACTCGGGAGGATCTAATGAAAAACTGTTTTTT
cdr3_aa: CASSHDSGGSNEKLFF